Below, 22 T cell receptor beta chains from the same sample are listed, as sequenced in a study of blood T cell repertoires in COVID-19. The assay was immunoSEQ multiplex PCR, and TCRdb's table has in-frame clones only and misses some. Among approximately 75,000 clones listed, approximately 82% were seen once. The sequencing input was peripheral blood. These receptors all stem from an elderly woman with acute or convalescent COVID-19.

This clone was observed a handful of times. V usage is TRBV18 and J usage is TRBJ2-7; a possible D gene is TRBD2 (5 bases). Germline CDR1 is KGHSH and CDR2 is LQKENI. The CDR3 spans 15 residues. V was trimmed by 5 bases and J by 4 bases, leaving 18 bases between them. CDR3 sequence: CASSSGEGRIYEQYF. CDR3 sequence (DNA): TGTGCCAGCTCATCCGGAGAGGGAAGGATTTACGAGCAGTACTTC.

V usage is TRBV5-1 and J usage is TRBJ1-1; no reliable D call. The CDR3 contains 13 residues. V was cut by 0 bases and J by 8 bases, with 11 bases left in between. Germline CDR1 SGHRS, CDR2 YFSETQ. CDR3 sequence (DNA): TGCGCCAGCAGCTTGGCCGAGGGAAGCGAAGCTTTCTTT. Amino acids: CASSLAEGSEAFF.

V is TRBV10-3 and J is TRBJ1-5, with D perhaps TRBD1 (5 bases). This CDR3 has 17 residues. In germline, CDR1 is ENHRY, CDR2 SYGVKD. V was pared by 0 bases and J by 4 bases, with 16 bases between. CDR3 region: CAISESAAGSSNQPQHF. The CDR3 region has the DNA TGTGCCATCAGTGAGTCGGCGGCAGGGTCCTCTAATCAGCCCCAGCATTTT.

The chain is built from TRBV7-3 and TRBJ2-1; 7 positions agree with TRBD2. Trimming at V came to 2 bases and at J to 4 bases, leaving 8 bases not matched to a gene. There are 16 residues in the CDR3. Germline values: CDR1 SGHTA, CDR2 FQGTGA. This CDR3 reads CASSLLGLAVYNEQFF. The CDR3 DNA reads as TGTGCCAGCAGCTTACTTGGGCTAGCGGTTTACAATGAGCAGTTCTTC. The whole variable domain, filled in from reference TRBV7-3 and TRBJ2-1, reads GAGVSQTPSNKVTEKGKYVELRCDPISGHTALYWYRQSLGQGPEFLIYFQGTGAADDSGLPNDRFFAVRPEGSVSTLKIQRTERGDSAVYLCASSLLGLAVYNEQFFGPGTRLTVL.

The chain carries TRBV5-1 and TRBJ2-1; 7 bases fit TRBD2. Germline CDR1 reads SGHRS; CDR2 reads YFSETQ. The CDR3 is made up of 16 amino acids. After removal of 7 bases from V and 1 base from J, the junction contained 11 bases not matched to a gene. The CDR3 nucleotides read TGCGCCAGCCGTTCCGAGGGGAGGGGTTCCTACAATGAGCAGTTCTTC. Translation gives CASRSEGRGSYNEQFF.

This chain uses TRBV30 with TRBJ1-1, with 7 bases identical to TRBD1. With V trimmed by 3 bases and J by 0 bases, 4 bases remained unmatched. CDR1 is GTSNPN, CDR2 SVGIG, per germline (reference sequence). The CDR3 is made up of 14 amino acids. The CDR3 DNA reads as TGTGCCTGGAGCCCCGGGACAGTGAACACTGAAGCTTTCTTT. Its protein product is CAWSPGTVNTEAFF.

The chain is built from TRBV24-1 and TRBJ2-1; D remains unclear. V dropped 3 bases and J dropped 4 bases, with 6 bases sitting between them. This CDR3 contains 13 residues. Looked up from germline, CDR1 is KGHDR and CDR2 is SFDVKD. The DNA of the CDR3 is TGTGCCACCAGTGATCCCCCATACAATGAGCAGTTCTTC. As protein: CATSDPPYNEQFF.

This rearrangement joins TRBV5-4 to TRBJ2-1; TRBD2 agrees at 9 bases. The J segment lost 4 bases and the V segment lost 3 bases, leaving 8 bases of the junction unmatched. The CDR3 has 16 residues. Germline V gene sequence: CDR1 SGHNT, CDR2 YYREEE (reference sequence). The CDR3 DNA reads TGTGCCAGCAGCTCGGGGTCTAGCGGGACTTACAATGAGCAGTTCTTC. Translating gives CASSSGSSGTYNEQFF.

The chain links TRBV9 to TRBJ1-1, with D perhaps TRBD1 (6 bases). Germline CDR1 reads SGDLS; CDR2 reads YYNGEE. The length of the CDR3 is 15 residues. Trimming removed 2 bases at V and 8 bases at J, with 19 bases between. CDR3 nucleotide sequence: TGTGCCAGCAGCGTTACGGGTAACAGGGAGGGAGAAGCTTTCTTT. It encodes CASSVTGNREGEAFF.

The chain is built from TRBV10-3 and TRBJ2-1; the match to TRBD2 covers 14 bases. J lost 7 bases, V lost 7 bases, and 3 bases had no gene match. In germline, CDR1 is ENHRY, CDR2 SYGVKD. The CDR3 consists of 14 residues. CDR3 nucleotide sequence: TGTGCCATCATGGGACTAGCGGGAGTAAATGAGCAGTTCTTC. Its translation: CAIMGLAGVNEQFF.

V is TRBV15 and J is TRBJ2-3; D is undetermined. V lost 2 bases, J lost 2 bases, and 8 bases lay in between. Germline V gives CDR1 LNHNV, CDR2 YYDKDF (reference sequence). The CDR3 is 14 residues long. The CDR3 DNA follows: TGTGCCACCAGCAGATCCCGAGACACAGATACGCAGTATTTT. Translation: CATSRSRDTDTQYF.

The sample holds a few counts of this clone. The chain has TRBV10-3 and TRBJ2-1; maybe TRBD2 (6 bases). Trimming took off 0 bases at V and 0 bases at J, with 12 bases between the two ends. CDR3 length: 17 residues. Germline V lookup: CDR1 ENHRY, CDR2 SYGVKD. The CDR3 DNA follows: TGTGCCATCAGTGAGTCAAGCGGGCCAAGCTCCTACAATGAGCAGTTCTTC. Encoded protein: CAISESSGPSSYNEQFF.

The chain combines TRBV5-4 with TRBJ2-3; 8 positions match TRBD2. V lost 4 bases, J lost 1 base, and 5 bases stayed unmatched. Per germline, CDR1 SGHNT and CDR2 YYREEE (reference sequence). CDR3 length: 15 residues. The CDR3 nucleotides read TGTGCCAGCAGCCGGGAGCGGGGGCGCACAGATACGCAGTATTTT. Translating it yields CASSRERGRTDTQYF.

V and J are TRBV2 and TRBJ1-6; TRBD1 agrees at 7 bases. Germline V gene sequence: CDR1 SNHLY, CDR2 FYNNEI. Trimming at V came to 3 bases and at J to 6 bases, leaving 8 bases not matched to a gene. This CDR3 has 16 amino acids. Here the CDR3 reads CASSESTGYSNSPLHF. The CDR3 DNA reads TGTGCCAGCAGTGAGTCGACAGGGTATTCTAATTCACCCCTCCACTTT.

J is TRBJ1-2 and V is TRBV5-8; 10 bases map to TRBD1. The CDR3 runs 14 residues. Germline V gene lookup returns CDR1 SGHTS and CDR2 YDEGEE. Germline trimming cut 5 bases from V and 6 bases from J; bases unmatched to any gene: 7. DNA for the CDR3: TGTGCCAGCAGGGGACAGGGGATAAGTCATGGCTACACCTTC. This encodes CASRGQGISHGYTF.

This rearrangement joins TRBV9 to TRBJ1-2; tentatively, D is TRBD1 (5 bases). The germline V and J ends were trimmed by 5 bases and 8 bases, with 10 bases remaining between them. This CDR3 is built from 11 residues. Germline CDR1 reads SGDLS; CDR2 reads YYNGEE. CDR3 sequence (DNA): TGTGCCAGCAGTGCCGGGGGGGGCTACACCTTC. Protein: CASSAGGGYTF. Together with reference TRBV9 and TRBJ1-2, the CDR3 gives the full variable domain: DSGVTQTPKHLITATGQRVTLRCSPRSGDLSVYWYQQSLDQGLQFLIQYYNGEERAKGNILERFSAQQFPDLHSELNLSSLELGDSALYFCASSAGGGYTFGSGTRLTVV.

CDR3 protein: CASSPGQAAIEAFF. The CDR3 region has the DNA TGTGCCAGCAGCCCGGGACAGGCGGCAATTGAAGCTTTCTTT. The genes are TRBV11-2 and TRBJ1-1, with TRBD1 matching over 8 bases. Trimming at V came to 5 bases and at J to 7 bases, leaving 9 bases not matched to a gene. The CDR3 extends over 14 amino acids. From germline, CDR1 is SGHAT and CDR2 FQNNGV.

J is TRBJ1-3 and V is TRBV6-6; TRBD1 matches at 7 bases. The CDR3 consists of 16 residues. Trimming removed 6 bases from V and 8 bases from J; junction bases left unmatched: 16. Germline loops: CDR1 MNHNY, CDR2 SVGAGI (reference sequence). CDR3 bases: TGTGCCAGCAGAACCCAGGGGACAGCGAGAGCGCACACCATATATTTT. Encoded protein: CASRTQGTARAHTIYF.

The sample holds a few counts of this clone. The chain couples TRBV19 to TRBJ2-7, with 8 positions matching TRBD1. Germline V gives CDR1 LNHDA, CDR2 SQIVND (reference sequence). CDR3 size: 13 residues. Trimming removed 4 bases from V and 8 bases from J; junction bases left unmatched: 7. The CDR3 spells CASSTGQENQQYF. In nucleotides, the CDR3 is TGTGCCAGTAGTACGGGACAGGAGAATCAGCAGTACTTC. Full variable domain (remainder filled in from reference TRBV19 and TRBJ2-7): DGGITQSPKYLFRKEGQNVTLSCEQNLNHDAMYWYRQDPGQGLRLIYYSQIVNDFQKGDIAEGYSVSREKKESFPLTVTSAQKNPTAFYLCASSTGQENQQYFGPGTRLTVT.

This clone was seen once. In DNA form, the CDR3 reads TGTGCCAGCTCACCACTAGACAGTTCGGAGACCCAGTACTTC. Its protein is CASSPLDSSETQYF. The chain employs TRBV18 and TRBJ2-5, with D perhaps TRBD1 (5 bases). V shed 1 base and J shed 5 bases, with 11 bases lying between them. The CDR3 has 14 amino acids. In germline, CDR1 is KGHSH, CDR2 LQKENI.

The chain recombines TRBV4-2 with TRBJ2-7, with 9 nucleotides matching TRBD2. The germline CDR1 and CDR2 sequences are LGHNA and YNFKEQ. The length of the CDR3 is 18 residues. Trimming at V came to 2 bases and at J to 2 bases, leaving 13 bases not matched to a gene. The CDR3 reads CASSQQASALAGTYEQYF. DNA of the CDR3: TGTGCCAGCAGCCAACAGGCGTCTGCGCTAGCGGGAACCTACGAGCAGTACTTC.

The chain employs TRBV5-6 and TRBJ2-5; D unresolved. The germline V gene has CDR1 SGHDT and CDR2 YYEEEE. The CDR3 spans 15 residues. V lost 3 bases to trimming and J lost 7 bases, with 19 bases between them. The CDR3: CASSSNEWAGRTQYF. CDR3 bases: TGTGCCAGCAGCTCGAATGAATGGGCCGGCCGGACCCAGTACTTC.